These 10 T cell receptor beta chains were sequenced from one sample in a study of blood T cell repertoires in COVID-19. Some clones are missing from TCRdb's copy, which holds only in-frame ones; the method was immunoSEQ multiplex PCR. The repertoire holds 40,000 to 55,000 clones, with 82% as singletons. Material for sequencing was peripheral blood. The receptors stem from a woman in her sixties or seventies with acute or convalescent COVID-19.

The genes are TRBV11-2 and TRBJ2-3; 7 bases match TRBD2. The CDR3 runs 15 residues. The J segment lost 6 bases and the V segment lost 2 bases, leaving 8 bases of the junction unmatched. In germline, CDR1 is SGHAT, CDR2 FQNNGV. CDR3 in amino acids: CASSLLGGRGDTQYF. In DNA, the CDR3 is TGTGCCAGCAGCTTATTAGGCGGGAGAGGGGATACGCAGTATTTT.

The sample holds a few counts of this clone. The CDR3, as DNA: TGCAGCGTTCAGATCTTAGAGACCCAGTACTTC. Protein sequence: CSVQILETQYF. The chain links TRBV29-1 to TRBJ2-5, with D uncertain. The CDR3 has 11 amino acids. Germline assignment: CDR1 SQVTM and CDR2 ANQGSEA. Trimming took off 5 bases at V and 4 bases at J, with 8 bases between the two ends.

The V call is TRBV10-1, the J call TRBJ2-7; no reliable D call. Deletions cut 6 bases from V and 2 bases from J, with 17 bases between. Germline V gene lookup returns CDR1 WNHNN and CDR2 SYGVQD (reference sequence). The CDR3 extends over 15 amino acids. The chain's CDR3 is CASSLSPSRPYEQYF. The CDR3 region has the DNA TGCGCCAGCAGCCTATCGCCTAGTAGGCCCTACGAGCAGTACTTC.

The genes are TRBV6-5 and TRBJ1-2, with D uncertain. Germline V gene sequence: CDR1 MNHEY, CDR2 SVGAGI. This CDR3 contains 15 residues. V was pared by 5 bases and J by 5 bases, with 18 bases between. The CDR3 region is CASSTGLLPPYGYTF. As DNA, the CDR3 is TGTGCCAGCAGTACCGGACTTTTGCCACCTTATGGCTACACCTTC.

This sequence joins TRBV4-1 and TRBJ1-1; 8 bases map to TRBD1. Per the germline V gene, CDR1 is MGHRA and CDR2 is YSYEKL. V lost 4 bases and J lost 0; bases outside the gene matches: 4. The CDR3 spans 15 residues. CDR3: CASSPRTGMNTEAFF. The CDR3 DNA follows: TGCGCCAGCAGCCCACGGACAGGGATGAACACTGAAGCTTTCTTT.

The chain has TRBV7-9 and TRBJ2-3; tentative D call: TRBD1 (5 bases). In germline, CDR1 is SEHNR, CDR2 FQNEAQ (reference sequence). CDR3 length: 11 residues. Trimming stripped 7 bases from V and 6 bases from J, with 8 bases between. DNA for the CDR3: TGTGCCAGCAAGACAGCGGATACGCAGTATTTT. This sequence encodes CASKTADTQYF. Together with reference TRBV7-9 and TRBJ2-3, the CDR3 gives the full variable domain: DTGVSQNPRHKITKRGQNVTFRCDPISEHNRLYWYRQTLGQGPEFLTYFQNEAQLEKSRLLSDRFSAERPKGSFSTLEIQRTEQGDSAMYLCASKTADTQYFGPGTRLTVL.

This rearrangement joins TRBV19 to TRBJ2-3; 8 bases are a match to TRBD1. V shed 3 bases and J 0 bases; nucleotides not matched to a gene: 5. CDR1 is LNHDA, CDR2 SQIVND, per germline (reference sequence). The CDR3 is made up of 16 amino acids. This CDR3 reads CASSIKWTGSTDTQYF. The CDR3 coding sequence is TGTGCCAGTAGTATCAAATGGACAGGGAGCACAGATACGCAGTATTTT.

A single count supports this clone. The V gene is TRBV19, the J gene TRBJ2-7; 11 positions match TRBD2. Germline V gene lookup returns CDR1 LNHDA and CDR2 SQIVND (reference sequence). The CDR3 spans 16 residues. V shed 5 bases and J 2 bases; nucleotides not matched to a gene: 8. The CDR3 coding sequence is TGTGCCAGTAGTCCCCTCGGGACTAGCGGTCCCTACGAGCAGTACTTC. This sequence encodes CASSPLGTSGPYEQYF.

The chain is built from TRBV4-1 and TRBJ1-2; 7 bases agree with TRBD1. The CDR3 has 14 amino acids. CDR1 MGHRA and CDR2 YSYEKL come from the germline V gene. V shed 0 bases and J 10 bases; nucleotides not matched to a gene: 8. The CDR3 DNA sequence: TGCGCCAGCAGCCAAGATAGGATGACAGGGACCTACACCTTC. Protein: CASSQDRMTGTYTF.

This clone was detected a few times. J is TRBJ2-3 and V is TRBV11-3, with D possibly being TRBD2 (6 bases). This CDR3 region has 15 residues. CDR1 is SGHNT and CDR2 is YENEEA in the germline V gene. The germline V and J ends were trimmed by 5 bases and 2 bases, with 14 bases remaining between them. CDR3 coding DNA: TGTGCCAGCAGCCCGGGCGGGGCACCCACAGATACGCAGTATTTT. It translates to CASSPGGAPTDTQYF.